A single sample is the source of the 30 T cell receptor beta chains below, sequenced in a study of OX40 agonist ivuxolimab in advanced cancers. TCRdb's copy holds only in-frame clones and misses some; the assay was immunoSEQ multiplex PCR. The data contain about 100,000 clones, approximately 89% of them singletons. Specimen: CD4+ or CD8+ T cells sorted from blood, collected in a trial of the OX40 agonist ivuxolimab. The receptors originated from an adult with an advanced solid tumor such as melanoma, head and neck, liver or kidney cancer.

The rearrangement uses TRBV7-2 and TRBJ2-1; the D is unclear. V lost 1 base and J 4 bases, leaving 8 bases between the germline ends. CDR3 length: 14 amino acids. Germline V gene sequence: CDR1 SGHTA, CDR2 FQGNSA. CDR3 loop: CASSLGFAYNEQFF. The CDR3 DNA is TGTGCCAGCAGCTTAGGGTTCGCGTACAATGAGCAGTTCTTC.

The chain couples TRBV4-3 to TRBJ1-5, with D uncertain. Germline CDR1 and CDR2: LGHNA and YSLEER. The germline V and J ends were trimmed by 4 bases and 4 bases, with 8 bases remaining between them. CDR3 length: 13 amino acids. The CDR3 region is CASSRAVNQPQHF. CDR3 sequence (DNA): TGCGCCAGCAGCCGCGCCGTGAATCAGCCCCAGCATTTT.

The rearrangement links TRBV7-2 to TRBJ2-1; 8 bases agree with TRBD2. The J segment lost 7 bases and the V segment lost 5 bases, leaving 16 bases of the junction unmatched. This CDR3 region has 17 residues. Looked up from germline, CDR1 is SGHTA and CDR2 is FQGNSA. CDR3 sequence (DNA): TGTGCCAGCAGCCCGGGAGGGTTAGGACTCGGGGGTAATGAGCAGTTCTTC. Its translation is CASSPGGLGLGGNEQFF.

This clone was detected once. Other DNA variants within this sample encode the same CDR3. V is TRBV20-1 and J is TRBJ2-5; D not certain. There are 10 residues in the CDR3. CDR1 and CDR2 (germline): DFQATT, SNEGSKA (reference sequence). The V and J ends lost 2 bases and 4 bases respectively, with 2 bases between them. The CDR3: CSARRETQYF. The CDR3 nucleotides are TGCAGTGCTAGAAGAGAGACCCAGTACTTC.

Written as DNA, the CDR3 is TGTGCCAGCAGTTTCTATGAGGAGGAGACCCAGTACTTC. Encoded protein: CASSFYEEETQYF. This rearrangement joins TRBV2 to TRBJ2-5; D not resolved. The V gene's germline CDR1 is SNHLY and CDR2 FYNNEI. Trimming shortened V by 5 bases and J by 5 bases, and 12 bases separated the two germline ends. This CDR3 contains 13 residues.

Turning to this clone: The same CDR3 can be traced to other DNA sequences in this sample. The chain carries TRBV5-1 and TRBJ2-5; TRBD2 aligns across 7 bases. The ends lost 0 bases at V and 5 bases at J; junction bases unmatched: 1. Per germline, CDR1 SGHRS and CDR2 YFSETQ. This CDR3 has 13 residues. The CDR3 coding sequence is TGCGCCAGCAGCTTGGCCGGGGGGGAGACCCAGTACTTC. This encodes CASSLAGGETQYF.

This clone was seen once. This sequence joins TRBV28 and TRBJ2-7; 7 nucleotides align to TRBD1. This CDR3 is 15 amino acids long. J lost 2 bases, V lost 5 bases, and 9 bases had no gene match. Looked up from germline, CDR1 is MDHEN and CDR2 is SYDVKM. The CDR3 region is CASSEDRRPPYEQYF. In nucleotides, the CDR3 is TGTGCCAGCAGTGAGGACAGGAGGCCCCCCTACGAGCAGTACTTC.

The chain has TRBV11-2 and TRBJ2-7; 10 bases agree with TRBD1. The CDR3 is made up of 11 amino acids. Germline V gene lookup returns CDR1 SGHAT and CDR2 FQNNGV. Trimming took 8 bases from V and 7 from J; bases not matched to a gene: 2. CDR3 nucleotide sequence: TGTGCCAGCGGGACAGGGGTGGAGCAGTACTTC. Its translation: CASGTGVEQYF.

The CDR3 DNA reads as TGTGCCTGGAGTGAAGGACTCACCAATCAGCCCCAGCATTTT. Translated: CAWSEGLTNQPQHF. J is TRBJ1-5 and V is TRBV30; D gene unclear. The germline V gene has CDR1 GTSNPN and CDR2 SVGIG (reference sequence). CDR3 length: 14 amino acids. V lost 1 base to trimming and J lost 3 bases, with 10 bases between them. Variable domain in full (rest from reference TRBV30 and TRBJ1-5): SQTIHQWPATLVQPVGSPLSLECTVEGTSNPNLYWYRQAAGRGLQLLFYSVGIGQISSEVPQNLSASRPQDRQFILSSKKLLLSDSGFYLCAWSEGLTNQPQHFGDGTRLSIL.

This sequence joins TRBV28 and TRBJ2-7; D unclear. The V and J ends lost 3 bases and 1 base respectively, with 13 bases between them. The V gene's germline CDR1 is MDHEN and CDR2 SYDVKM. The CDR3 sequence is 15 residues long. This CDR3 is CASSFSLSLSYEQYF. The CDR3 DNA reads as TGTGCCAGCAGTTTCAGTCTAAGCCTATCCTACGAGCAGTACTTC.

This clone was seen just once. Here the CDR3 reads CASSFTSNQPQHF. As DNA, the CDR3 is TGTGCCAGCAGCTTTACTAGCAATCAGCCCCAGCATTTT. The V and J genes are TRBV11-3 and TRBJ1-5; unclear D gene. There are 13 residues in the CDR3. The ends were cut back, 3 bases at V and 0 bases at J, with 3 bases in the middle. Germline loops: CDR1 SGHNT, CDR2 YENEEA.

V and J are TRBV28 and TRBJ1-5; D might be TRBD1 (5 bases). Germline V CDR1 and CDR2: MDHEN, SYDVKM. The CDR3 consists of 12 residues. The ends were cut back, 3 bases at V and 6 bases at J, with 6 bases in the middle. DNA for the CDR3: TGTGCCAGCAGTTTTCAGGGTCAGCCCCAGCATTTT. It codes for CASSFQGQPQHF.

This clone was counted between two and nine times. The rearrangement links TRBV5-4 to TRBJ2-2; 7 positions match TRBD2. Germline CDR1 is SGHNT and CDR2 is YYREEE (reference sequence). The CDR3 extends over 16 amino acids. V shed 5 bases, J shed 0 bases, and the junction held 7 bases outside the gene matches. The CDR3 is CASRAGGGTNTGELFF. CDR3 nucleotide sequence: TGTGCCAGCAGGGCTGGCGGGGGTACGAACACCGGGGAGCTGTTTTTT. The full variable domain, with the rest looked up from reference TRBV5-4 and TRBJ2-2, is ETGVTQSPTHLIKTRGQQVTLRCSSQSGHNTVSWYQQALGQGPQFIFQYYREEENGRGNFPPRFSGLQFPNYSSELNVNALELDDSALYLCASRAGGGTNTGELFFGEGSRLTVL.

The chain is built from TRBV7-8 and TRBJ2-7, with 7 positions matching TRBD2. V dropped 2 bases and J dropped 3; count of bases not matched to a gene: 10. The germline V gene encodes CDR1 SGHVS and CDR2 FQNEAQ. The CDR3 sequence is 16 residues long. CDR3 nucleotide sequence: TGTGCCAGCAGCTTATCAAGCGGGATGCGTAGCTACGAGCAGTACTTC. Translated: CASSLSSGMRSYEQYF.

This sequence joins TRBV7-2 and TRBJ1-4, with D hard to call. The V gene lost 0 bases and the J gene lost 0 bases, with 8 bases spanning the gap. Germline loops: CDR1 SGHTA, CDR2 FQGNSA. This CDR3 region has 16 residues. Written as DNA, the CDR3 is TGTGCCAGCAGCTTAGCGCTGAGGGCAACTAATGAAAAACTGTTTTTT. Encoded protein: CASSLALRATNEKLFF.

V gene TRBV5-1 combines with J gene TRBJ2-7; D remains unclear. Germline assignment: CDR1 SGHRS and CDR2 YFSETQ. The CDR3 is 15 residues long. With 5 bases removed from V and 0 bases from J, the gap between germline ends came to 15 bases. This CDR3 is CASSPIATSSYEQYF. The CDR3 DNA follows: TGCGCCAGCAGTCCAATTGCGACAAGCTCCTACGAGCAGTACTTC.

V is TRBV28 and J is TRBJ1-2; 8 bases are a match to TRBD1. CDR3 length equals 15 residues. Per the germline V gene, CDR1 is MDHEN and CDR2 is SYDVKM. J lost 4 bases, V lost 6 bases, and 10 bases had no gene match. The CDR3 region is CASRTGATNIYGYTF. The CDR3 region has the DNA TGTGCCAGCAGGACAGGGGCGACTAATATCTATGGCTACACCTTC.

The chain is built from TRBV27 and TRBJ2-1; TRBD2 matches 11 bases. V lost 6 bases, J lost 8 bases, and 9 bases stayed unmatched. The CDR3 totals 15 residues. Per germline, CDR1 MNHEY and CDR2 SMNVEV (reference sequence). CDR3 bases: TGTGCCAGCAGAAAGACCGGGACTAGCGGTTATGAGCAGTTCTTC. Translating gives CASRKTGTSGYEQFF.

The chain couples TRBV5-1 to TRBJ2-3, with TRBD2 matching over 8 bases. Germline V gene sequence: CDR1 SGHRS, CDR2 YFSETQ. V lost 1 base and J lost 5; bases outside the gene matches: 3. The CDR3 covers 14 residues. This CDR3 reads CASSLWLAGDTQYF. CDR3 nucleotide sequence: TGCGCCAGCAGCTTGTGGCTAGCGGGAGATACGCAGTATTTT.

The chain employs TRBV19 and TRBJ1-2; weak D call: TRBD1 (6 bases). V dropped 4 bases and J dropped 4 bases, with 10 bases sitting between them. This CDR3 has 13 amino acids. CDR1 is LNHDA, CDR2 SQIVND, per germline (reference sequence). The CDR3 sequence is CASSSRGPYGYTF. CDR3 DNA sequence: TGTGCCAGTAGTAGCAGGGGACCCTATGGCTACACCTTC.

The chain couples TRBV4-1 to TRBJ1-2; a weak D match, TRBD1 (5 bases). Germline V gene sequence: CDR1 MGHRA, CDR2 YSYEKL. V lost 3 bases, J lost 5 bases, and 16 bases lay in between. The CDR3 totals 15 residues. The CDR3 region has the DNA TGCGCCAGCAGCCAGTCTAAGGGAGCAGGGTATGGCTACACCTTC. This encodes CASSQSKGAGYGYTF.

The rearrangement links TRBV7-2 to TRBJ2-2; TRBD1 is a possible D gene (5 bases). Trimming took 5 bases from V and 6 from J, leaving 16 bases between them. This CDR3 has 15 amino acids. Germline V gives CDR1 SGHTA, CDR2 FQGNSA. The CDR3 sequence: CASSPRTRTAGELFF. The DNA of the CDR3 is TGTGCCAGCAGCCCGAGGACACGGACGGCCGGGGAGCTGTTTTTT. Drawing the rest from reference TRBV7-2 and TRBJ2-2, the complete variable domain is GAGVSQSPSNKVTEKGKDVELRCDPISGHTALYWYRQSLGQGLEFLIYFQGNSAPDKSGLPSDRFSAERTGGSVSTLTIQRTQQEDSAVYLCASSPRTRTAGELFFGEGSRLTVL.

The J gene is TRBJ1-1, the V gene TRBV7-2, with no clear D. The germline CDR1 and CDR2 sequences are SGHTA and FQGNSA. The CDR3 length is 13 residues. The ends were cut back, 1 base at V and 7 bases at J, with 10 bases in the middle. CDR3 nucleotide sequence: TGTGCCAGCAGCTTAGGGGGAGGGAGTGAAGCTTTCTTT. Protein: CASSLGGGSEAFF.

The chain carries TRBV5-1 and TRBJ2-1; possible D gene TRBD2, 6 bases. The CDR3 is made up of 18 amino acids. With 1 base removed from V and 0 bases from J, the gap between germline ends came to 17 bases. Germline V gene sequence: CDR1 SGHRS, CDR2 YFSETQ. This CDR3 reads CASSLPQDAGSSYNEQFF. In DNA form, the CDR3 reads TGCGCCAGCAGCTTGCCCCAGGACGCGGGGAGCTCCTACAATGAGCAGTTCTTC.

This clone has just one count. This chain connects TRBV30 to TRBJ2-5, with 9 bases fitting TRBD2. The ends lost 0 bases at V and 4 bases at J; junction bases unmatched: 6. The CDR3 spans 15 residues. CDR1 is GTSNPN, CDR2 SVGIG, per germline (reference sequence). The CDR3 here is CAWSVGSGSRETQYF. DNA of the CDR3: TGTGCCTGGAGTGTGGGTAGCGGGAGTCGAGAGACCCAGTACTTC.

This clone was observed once. The V and J genes are TRBV21-1 and TRBJ2-1; the table names TRBD2, a call not compared with the DNA. TRBV21-1 is noted as a pseudogene. The CDR3 has 16 residues. CDR3: CASEPRPTGTYNEQFF. The CDR3 nucleotides read TGTGCCAGCGAACCCCGCCCCACGGGAACGTACAATGAGCAGTTCTTC.

Turning to this clone: Compared with germline, one end of the junction differs, possibly owing to a read error. The V and J genes are TRBV7-7 and TRBJ2-7; no clear D gene. CDR1 is SSHAT and CDR2 is FNYEAQ in the germline V gene (reference sequence). There are 15 residues in the CDR3. The CDR3 sequence: CASSLGPSDDYEQYF. CDR3 sequence (DNA): TGTGCTAGCAGCTTAGGTCCCAGCGACGACTACGAGCAGTACTTC.

The chain carries TRBV18 and TRBJ2-2, with 12 bases identical to TRBD2. Trimming at V came to 1 base and at J to 1 base, leaving 7 bases not matched to a gene. CDR3 length: 19 residues. Germline CDR1 is KGHSH and CDR2 is LQKENI. CDR3 in amino acids: CASSPRVTSGSKNTGELFF. DNA of the CDR3: TGTGCCAGCTCACCACGGGTGACTAGCGGGAGTAAGAACACCGGGGAGCTGTTTTTT.

This clone appeared a single time. V and J are TRBV7-2 and TRBJ1-1; D gene ambiguous. The germline V gene encodes CDR1 SGHTA and CDR2 FQGNSA. V dropped 1 base and J dropped 2 bases, with 5 bases sitting between them. The CDR3 length is 13 residues. Written as DNA, the CDR3 is TGTGCCAGCAGCTTAGTTCCTAACACTGAAGCTTTCTTT. This gives the protein CASSLVPNTEAFF.

The chain has TRBV21-1 and TRBJ2-3; TRBD1, the table's D call, lacks a check against the DNA. TRBV21-1 is deemed a pseudogene. The CDR3 contains 16 residues. The CDR3 region is CASSKDDRGGTDTQYF. CDR3 coding DNA: TGTGCCAGCAGCAAAGATGACAGGGGGGGCACAGATACGCAGTATTTT.